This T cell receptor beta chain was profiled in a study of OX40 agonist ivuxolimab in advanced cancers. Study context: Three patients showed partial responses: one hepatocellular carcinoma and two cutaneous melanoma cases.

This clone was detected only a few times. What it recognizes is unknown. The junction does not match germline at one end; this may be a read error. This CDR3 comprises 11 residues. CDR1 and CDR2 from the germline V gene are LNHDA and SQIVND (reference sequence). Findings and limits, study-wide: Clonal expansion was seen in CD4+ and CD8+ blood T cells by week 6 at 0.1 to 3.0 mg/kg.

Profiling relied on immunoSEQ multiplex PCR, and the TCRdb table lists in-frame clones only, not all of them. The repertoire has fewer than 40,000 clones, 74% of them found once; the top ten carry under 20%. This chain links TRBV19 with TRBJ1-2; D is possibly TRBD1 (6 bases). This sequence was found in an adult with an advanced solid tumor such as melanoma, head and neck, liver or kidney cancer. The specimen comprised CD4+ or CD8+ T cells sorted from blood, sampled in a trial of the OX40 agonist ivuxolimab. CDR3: CASSPDTGWAF. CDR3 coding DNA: TGTGCCAGTAGTCCTGATACAGGGTGGGCCTTC. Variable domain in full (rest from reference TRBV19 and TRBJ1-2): DGGITQSPKYLFRKEGQNVTLSCEQNLNHDAMYWYRQDPGQGLRLIYYSQIVNDFQKGDIAEGYSVSREKKESFPLTVTSAQKNPTAFYLCASSPDTGWAFGSGTRLTVV.